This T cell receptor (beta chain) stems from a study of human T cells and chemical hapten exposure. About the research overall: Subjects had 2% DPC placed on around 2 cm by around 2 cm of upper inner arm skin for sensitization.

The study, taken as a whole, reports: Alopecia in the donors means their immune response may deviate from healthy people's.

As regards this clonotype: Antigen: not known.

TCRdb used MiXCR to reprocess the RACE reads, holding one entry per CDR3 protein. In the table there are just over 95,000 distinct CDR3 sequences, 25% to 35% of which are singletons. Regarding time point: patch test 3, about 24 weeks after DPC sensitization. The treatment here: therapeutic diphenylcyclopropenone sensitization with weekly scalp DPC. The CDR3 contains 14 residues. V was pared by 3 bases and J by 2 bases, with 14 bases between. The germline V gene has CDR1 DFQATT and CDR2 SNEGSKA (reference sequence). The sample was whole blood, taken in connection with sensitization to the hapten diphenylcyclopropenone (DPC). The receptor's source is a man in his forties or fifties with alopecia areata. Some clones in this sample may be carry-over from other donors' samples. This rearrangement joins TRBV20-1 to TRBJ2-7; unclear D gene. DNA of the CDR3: TGCAGTGCTAGTAATCTTCGCTCGCCCTACGAGCAGTACTTC. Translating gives CSASNLRSPYEQYF.